The rows below give T cell receptor beta chains drawn from one sample of a study of CD8 T cells in Susac syndrome. TCRdb re-analysed the immunoSEQ multiplex PCR reads in MiXCR, keeping a single row per CDR3 protein. The sample has about 71,000 distinct CDR3 sequences; 85% to 95% are singletons. The sample was CD4+ T cells from PBMCs. The receptors here all came from a human donor with Susac syndrome. Each CDR3 is given with its conserved first and last residue. The D gene is left open where the match is weak. Some rows have no size entry. The others give once, few or many, or a class for an expanded clone.

TRBJ2-1,.,TRBV5-1,.,CASSLTASVEQFF,TGCGCCAGCAGCTTGACGGCCTCCGTCGAGCAGTTCTTC
TRBJ1-4,.,TRBV18,.,CASSPTGSTNEKLFF,TGTGCCAGCTCACCGACAGGATCAACTAATGAAAAACTGTTTTTT
TRBJ2-4,.,TRBV6-2/TRBV6-3,.,CASSYRNIQYF,TGTGCCAGCAGTTACAGAAACATTCAGTACTTC
TRBJ2-7,.,TRBV13,TRBD1,CASSKGTGLGEQYF,TGTGCCAGCAGCAAAGGGACAGGGCTTGGCGAGCAGTACTTC
TRBJ2-3,.,TRBV28,TRBD1,CASTGQGARVTDTQYF,TGTGCCAGCACGGGACAGGGGGCGAGGGTCACAGATACGCAGTATTTT
TRBJ2-7,.,TRBV6-5,TRBD1,CASRGGGQGSHEQYF,TGTGCCAGCAGGGGGGGAGGACAGGGGTCCCACGAGCAGTACTTC
TRBJ2-7,few,TRBV6-1,TRBD1,CASSPTGTGDDYPNYEQYF,TGTGCCAGCAGTCCCACCGGGACAGGGGACGACTACCCCAACTACGAGCAGTACTTC
TRBJ1-1,.,TRBV28,.,CASSPLGTGPEAFF,TGTGCCAGCAGTCCACTCGGGACCGGCCCTGAAGCTTTCTTT
TRBJ1-1,.,TRBV20-1,.,CSAVPGFAEAFF,TGCAGTGCTGTCCCGGGGTTTGCTGAAGCTTTCTTT
TRBJ2-5,.,TRBV25-1,.,CASSESGQIKGETQYF,TGTGCCAGCAGTGAATCGGGGCAAATTAAGGGAGAGACCCAGTACTTC
TRBJ1-6,.,TRBV20-1,.,CSAEGVPNSPLHF,TGCAGTGCTGAGGGGGTGCCTAATTCACCCCTCCACTTT
TRBJ1-2,.,TRBV4-1,.,CASSQADGYGYTF,TGCGCCAGCAGCCAAGCCGACGGCTATGGCTACACCTTC
TRBJ2-7,.,TRBV20-1,TRBD1,CSASPTGGEQYF,TGCAGTGCTAGCCCGACAGGGGGCGAGCAGTACTTC
TRBJ2-7,.,TRBV29-1,.,CSVAGTEAYEQYF,TGCAGCGTGGCCGGGACGGAGGCCTACGAGCAGTACTTC
TRBJ1-2,.,TRBV20-1,TRBD1,CSATTGLNYGYTF,TGCAGTGCCACGACAGGGTTAAACTATGGCTACACCTTC
TRBJ2-7,.,TRBV6-2/TRBV6-3,.,CASSRGSYEQYF,TGTGCCAGCTCCCGGGGGTCCTACGAGCAGTACTTC
TRBJ2-3,.,TRBV29-1,.,CSVPTGSSIGTDTQYF,TGCAGCGTTCCGACTGGGAGTAGTATTGGCACAGATACGCAGTATTTT
TRBJ1-1,.,TRBV12-3/TRBV12-4,.,CASSLKEMNTEAFF,TGTGCCAGCAGTTTAAAGGAGATGAACACTGAAGCTTTCTTT
TRBJ2-7,.,TRBV5-1,.,CASSLVGRFTYEQYF,TGCGCCAGCAGCTTGGTCGGGCGGTTTACCTACGAGCAGTACTTC
TRBJ2-5,few,TRBV14,.,CASSQDRWQETQYF,TGTGCCAGCAGCCAAGATCGGTGGCAAGAGACCCAGTACTTC
TRBJ2-7,.,TRBV5-6,.,CASSLYGRVDREQYF,TGTGCCAGCAGCTTGTACGGCAGGGTTGACCGGGAGCAGTACTTC
TRBJ2-2,.,TRBV6-6,.,CASSRGPGELFF,TGTGCCAGCAGTCGAGGGCCCGGGGAGCTGTTTTTT
TRBJ2-1,.,TRBV10-3,TRBD2,CAISASGNEQLF,TGTGCCATCAGTGCCAGCGGGAATGAGCAGCTCTTC
TRBJ2-3,.,TRBV5-1,.,CASSLEGGLTDTQYF,TGCGCCAGCAGCTTGGAGGGGGGGCTTACAGATACGCAGTATTTT
TRBJ2-3,.,TRBV20-1,TRBD1,CSASSGTGSTDTQYF,TGCAGTGCGAGTTCCGGGACAGGGAGCACAGATACGCAGTATTTT
TRBJ1-5,.,TRBV28,.,CASSFRDINQPQHF,TGTGCCAGCAGTTTTAGGGACATTAATCAGCCCCAGCATTTT
TRBJ2-7,.,TRBV12-3/TRBV12-4,TRBD2,CASSLREGRPEQYF,TGTGCCAGCAGTTTAAGGGAGGGCAGACCCGAGCAGTACTTC
TRBJ1-6,.,TRBV6-2/TRBV6-3,TRBD1,CASSLQGAKGPLHF,TGTGCCAGCAGCCTACAGGGGGCGAAGGGACCCCTCCACTTT
TRBJ2-7,.,TRBV24-1,TRBD1,CATSDFKGQIYEQYF,TGTGCCACCAGTGATTTTAAGGGACAGATCTACGAGCAGTACTTC
TRBJ2-3,.,TRBV7-2,.,CASSLAVVDTQYF,TGTGCCAGCAGCTTAGCTGTAGTAGATACGCAGTATTTT
TRBJ2-1,few,TRBV7-3,.,CASSLGPDNEQFF,TGTGCCAGCAGCTTAGGTCCCGACAATGAGCAGTTCTTC
TRBJ2-7,.,TRBV30,TRBD1,CAWSAGTGGVWQYF,TGTGCCTGGAGTGCCGGGACAGGGGGAGTTTGGCAGTACTTC
TRBJ2-1,.,TRBV28,.,CASRQGGNEQFF,TGTGCCAGCAGGCAGGGCGGGAATGAGCAGTTCTTC
TRBJ1-2,.,TRBV7-3,.,CASSSMGSPDGYTF,TGTGCCAGCAGCTCAATGGGATCACCAGATGGCTACACCTTC
TRBJ1-5,.,TRBV19,.,CASSIREAQPQHF,TGTGCCAGTAGTATCCGAGAGGCTCAGCCCCAGCATTTT
TRBJ2-7,.,TRBV27,.,CASSFGSRGEQYF,TGTGCCAGCAGTTTCGGGTCTCGGGGCGAGCAGTACTTC
TRBJ2-1,.,TRBV27,.,CATSPSLLLNEQFF,TGTGCCACCAGTCCGAGCCTCCTTTTGAATGAGCAGTTCTTC
TRBJ1-1,.,TRBV29-1,TRBD1,CSVVSQGASGTEAFF,TGCAGCGTTGTCTCACAGGGGGCGTCGGGCACTGAAGCTTTCTTT
TRBJ2-3,.,TRBV20-1,TRBD1,CSAGDRVYGTDTQYF,TGCAGTGCTGGTGACAGGGTGTATGGCACAGATACGCAGTATTTT
TRBJ2-5,once,TRBV20-1,TRBD1,CSATRGQGVKEETQYF,TGCAGTGCCACCCGGGGACAGGGGGTCAAAGAAGAGACCCAGTACTTC
TRBJ1-1,.,TRBV5-1,.,CASSLSTDTEAFF,TGCGCCAGCAGCTTGTCGACGGACACTGAAGCTTTCTTT
TRBJ1-1,few,TRBV6-5,.,CASSYSENTEAFF,TGTGCCAGCAGTTACTCTGAGAACACTGAAGCTTTCTTT
TRBJ1-1,.,TRBV3-1,.,CASARQNTEAFF,TGTGCCAGCGCACGCCAGAACACTGAAGCTTTCTTT
TRBJ1-2,.,TRBV7-2,TRBD1,CASSGQGAGGYTF,TGTGCCAGCAGCGGACAGGGGGCCGGTGGCTACACCTTC
TRBJ1-1,.,TRBV20-1,.,CSAKGNRLAPEAFF,TGCAGTGCTAAAGGTAACAGGTTGGCGCCTGAAGCTTTCTTT
TRBJ2-3,.,TRBV6-5,TRBD2,CASRPGLAGDTQYF,TGTGCCAGCAGGCCGGGACTAGCGGGCGATACGCAGTATTTT
TRBJ2-2,once,TRBV5-6,TRBD2,CASSLSGGSSANTGELFF,TGTGCCAGCAGCTTAAGCGGGGGGTCTTCGGCGAACACCGGGGAGCTGTTTTTT
TRBJ2-3,.,TRBV12-3/TRBV12-4,TRBD1,CASSYRGEQYF,TGTGCCAGCAGTTACAGGGGGGAGCAGTATTTT